The present T cell receptor (beta chain) was sequenced within a study of CD8 T cells in ankylosing spondylitis. As the method for making TCR beta libraries, quantitative 5'-RACE with molecular barcodes was used. TCRdb passed the 5' RACE reads through MiXCR, listing each CDR3 protein once. Here the sample spans about 540,000 distinct CDR3 sequences, roughly an eighth being singletons. General study findings and limits: What seemed typical of ankylosing spondylitis blood was a TCR beta motif built from 8 or 9 highly homologous variants. According to the report, clones linked to the disease were significantly enriched in matched synovial fluid samples taken from ankylosing spondylitis patients.

Remarks on this clonotype: The antigen is unknown.

The clonotype originates from a male donor with ankylosing spondylitis. Source material: blood, either unsorted or a sorted T cell fraction (not recorded which).

Here the CDR3 DNA reads TGTGCCAGCAGCTTAAAGGTCGCAGGAAACACCATATATTTT. Translated, it gives CASSLKVAGNTIYF. The genes are TRBV7-2 and TRBJ1-3; D unresolved. This CDR3 region has 14 residues. V was trimmed by 2 bases and J by 4 bases, leaving 9 bases between them. Germline V gives CDR1 SGHTA, CDR2 FQGNSA.